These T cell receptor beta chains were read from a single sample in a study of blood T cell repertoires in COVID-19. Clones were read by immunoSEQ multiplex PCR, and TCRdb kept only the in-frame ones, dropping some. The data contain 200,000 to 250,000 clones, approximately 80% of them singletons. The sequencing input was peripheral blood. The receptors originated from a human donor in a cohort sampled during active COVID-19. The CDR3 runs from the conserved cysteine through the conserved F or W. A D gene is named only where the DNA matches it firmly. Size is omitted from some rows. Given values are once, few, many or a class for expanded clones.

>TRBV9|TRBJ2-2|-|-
CASSPVPSYTGELFF
TGTGCCAGCAGCCCCGTCCCGTCCTACACCGGGGAGCTGTTTTTT
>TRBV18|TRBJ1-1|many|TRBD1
CASSPDRGTEAFF
TGTGCCAGCTCACCTGACAGGGGAACTGAAGCTTTCTTT
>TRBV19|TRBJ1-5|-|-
CAAGLQVENQPQHF
TGTGCCGCCGGCCTACAGGTTGAAAATCAGCCCCAGCATTTT
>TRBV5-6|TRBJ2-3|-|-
CASGSLAHLGDTQYF
TGTGCCAGCGGGAGTCTAGCGCACCTGGGAGATACGCAGTATTTT
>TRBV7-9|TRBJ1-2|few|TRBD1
CASSSGQGTYGYTF
TGTGCCAGCAGCTCGGGACAGGGGACCTATGGCTACACCTTC
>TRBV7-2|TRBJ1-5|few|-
CASSLEGTPGRRNQPQHF
TGTGCCAGCAGCTTAGAGGGGACGCCAGGGAGGCGCAATCAGCCCCAGCATTTT
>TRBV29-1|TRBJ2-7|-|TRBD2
CSVELAGGREQYF
TGCAGCGTTGAACTAGCGGGAGGTCGGGAGCAGTACTTC
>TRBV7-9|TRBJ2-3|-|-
CASSSRLSTDTQYF
TGTGCCAGCAGCTCCCGACTGAGCACAGATACGCAGTATTTT
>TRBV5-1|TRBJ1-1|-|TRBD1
CASSKVPGQGPDTEAFF
TGCGCCAGCAGCAAAGTCCCGGGACAGGGGCCGGACACTGAAGCTTTCTTT
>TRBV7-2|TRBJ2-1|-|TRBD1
CASSRDRDNNEQFF
TGTGCCAGCAGCCGGGACAGGGACAACAATGAGCAGTTCTTC
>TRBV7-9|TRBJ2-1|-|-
CASSSGTPVSYNEQFF
TGTGCCAGCAGCTCCGGGACACCTGTCTCCTACAATGAGCAGTTCTTC
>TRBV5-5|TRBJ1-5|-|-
CASSLALRYSNQPQHF
TGTGCCAGCAGCTTGGCCCTCCGTTATAGCAATCAGCCCCAGCATTTT
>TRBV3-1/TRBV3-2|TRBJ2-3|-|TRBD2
CASSRAATSGTDTQYF
TGTGCCAGCAGCCGTGCCGCGACTAGCGGCACAGATACGCAGTATTTT
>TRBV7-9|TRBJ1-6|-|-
CASSRSGGAGSPLHF
TGTGCCAGCAGCCGAAGTGGTGGAGCGGGCTCACCCCTCCACTTT
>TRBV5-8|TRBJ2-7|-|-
CASSIKGNRAYEQYF
TGTGCCAGCAGCATCAAAGGAAACAGGGCCTACGAGCAGTACTTC
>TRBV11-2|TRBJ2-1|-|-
CASSVGVHNEQFF
TGTGCCAGCAGCGTCGGGGTCCACAATGAGCAGTTCTTC
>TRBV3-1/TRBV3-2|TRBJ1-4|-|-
CASSQSMAGNEKLFF
TGTGCCAGCAGCCAAAGTATGGCAGGGAATGAAAAACTGTTTTTT
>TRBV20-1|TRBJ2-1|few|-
CSAKTNNEQFF
TGCAGTGCTAAAACTAACAATGAGCAGTTCTTC
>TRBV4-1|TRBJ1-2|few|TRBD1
CASSQGAGQGSGYTF
TGCGCCAGCAGCCAAGGGGCGGGACAGGGTTCGGGCTACACCTTC
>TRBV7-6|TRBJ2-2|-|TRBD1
CASSEQGASNTGELFF
TGTGCCAGCAGCGAACAGGGGGCTTCGAACACCGGGGAGCTGTTTTTT
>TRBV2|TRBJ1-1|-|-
CASNQLDPNTEAFF
TGTGCCAGCAACCAACTAGACCCGAACACTGAAGCTTTCTTT
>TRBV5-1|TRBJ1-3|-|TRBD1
CASSRTGDSGNTIYF
TGCGCCAGCAGCCGGACAGGTGATTCTGGAAACACCATATATTTT
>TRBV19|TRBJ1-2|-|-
CASSTDSNYGYTF
TGTGCCAGTAGTACGGACAGTAACTATGGCTACACCTTC
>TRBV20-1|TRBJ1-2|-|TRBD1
CSASDRALNVGGGYTF
TGCAGTGCCAGTGACAGGGCATTAAATGTGGGGGGAGGCTACACCTTC
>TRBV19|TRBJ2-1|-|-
CASSRKAQGDEQFF
TGTGCCAGTAGTAGAAAAGCACAGGGCGATGAGCAGTTCTTC
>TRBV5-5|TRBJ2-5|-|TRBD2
CASSLLAGPQETQYF
TGTGCCAGCAGCCTTCTAGCGGGCCCCCAAGAGACCCAGTACTTC
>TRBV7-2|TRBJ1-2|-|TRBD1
CASSLGDRDSYGYTF
TGTGCCAGCAGCTTAGGGGACAGGGACTCTTATGGCTACACCTTC
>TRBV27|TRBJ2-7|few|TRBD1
CASSGDRWEQYF
TGTGCCAGCAGTGGGGACAGATGGGAGCAGTACTTC
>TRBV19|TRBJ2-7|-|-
CASSISQVNEQYF
TGTGCCAGTAGTATAAGCCAGGTGAACGAGCAGTACTTC
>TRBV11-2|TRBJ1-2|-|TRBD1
CASSSTGLYGYTF
TGTGCCAGCAGCTCGACAGGGCTCTATGGCTACACCTTC
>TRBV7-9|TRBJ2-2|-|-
CASSLASVSGELFF
TGTGCCAGCAGCTTAGCCTCCGTCTCCGGGGAGCTGTTTTTT
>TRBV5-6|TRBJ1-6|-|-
CASREASGSPLHF
TGTGCCAGCAGAGAGGCCTCGGGGTCACCCCTCCACTTT